This T cell receptor (beta chain) was captured in a study of control samples from healthy donors and cancer patients. Germline assignment: CDR1 SNHLY and CDR2 FYNNEI. CDR3 length equals 14 residues. The V end lost 2 bases, the J end lost 7 bases, and 14 bases lay between the germline ends. Data came from immunoSEQ multiplex PCR; TCRdb stores just in-frame clones and leaves some out. The sample lists 170,000 or so clones, approximately 94% occurring once. Input material: blood. The TCR sequence derives from a woman aged 40 to 55 in good health. The chain uses TRBV2 and TRBJ1-2, with D possibly TRBD1 on 5 matching bases. CDR3 amino acids: CASSELAQGSGYTF. CDR3 nucleotides: TGTGCCAGCAGTGAATTGGCCCAGGGCTCTGGCTACACCTTC. Variable domain in full (rest from reference TRBV2 and TRBJ1-2): EPEVTQTPSHQVTQMGQEVILRCVPISNHLYFYWYRQILGQKVEFLVSFYNNEISEKSEIFDDQFSVERPDGSNFTLKIRSTKLEDSAMYFCASSELAQGSGYTFGSGTRLTVV.